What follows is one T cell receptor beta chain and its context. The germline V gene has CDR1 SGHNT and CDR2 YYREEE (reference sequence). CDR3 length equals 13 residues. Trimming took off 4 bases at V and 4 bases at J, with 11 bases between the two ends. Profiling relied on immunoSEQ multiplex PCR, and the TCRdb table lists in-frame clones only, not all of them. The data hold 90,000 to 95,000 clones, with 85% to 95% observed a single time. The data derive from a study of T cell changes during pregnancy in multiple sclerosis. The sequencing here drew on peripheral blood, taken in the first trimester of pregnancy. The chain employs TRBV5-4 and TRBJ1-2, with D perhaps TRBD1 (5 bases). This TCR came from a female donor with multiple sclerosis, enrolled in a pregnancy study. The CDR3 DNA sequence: TGTGCCAGCAGCCCGCCGACAGCCTATGGCTACACCTTC. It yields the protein CASSPPTAYGYTF.